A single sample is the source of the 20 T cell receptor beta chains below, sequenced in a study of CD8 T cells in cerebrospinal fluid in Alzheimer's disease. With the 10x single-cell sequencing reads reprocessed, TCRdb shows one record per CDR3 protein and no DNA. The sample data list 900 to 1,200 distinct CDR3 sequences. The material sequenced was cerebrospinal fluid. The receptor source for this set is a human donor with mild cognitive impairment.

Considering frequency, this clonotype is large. The CDR3 loop reads CASSLKASVNTGELFF. V usage is TRBV5-1 and J usage is TRBJ2-2. This CDR3 region has 16 residues. CDR1 is SGHRS, CDR2 YFSETQ, per germline.

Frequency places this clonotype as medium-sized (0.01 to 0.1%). CDR3 region: CASATGRGQGVSYTDTQYF. V gene TRBV12-5 combines with J gene TRBJ2-3; TCRdb proposes TRBD2, but this gene call is untestable without DNA. The CDR3 runs 19 residues. Germline CDR1 LGHNT, CDR2 FRNRAP.

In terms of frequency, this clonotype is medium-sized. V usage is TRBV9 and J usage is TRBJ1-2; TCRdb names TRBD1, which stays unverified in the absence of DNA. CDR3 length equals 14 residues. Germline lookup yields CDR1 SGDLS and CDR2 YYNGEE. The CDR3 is CASSVDQGASGYTF. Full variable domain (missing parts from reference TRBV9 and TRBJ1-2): DSGVTQTPKHLITATGQRVTLRCSPRSGDLSVYWYQQSLDQGLQFLIQYYNGEERAKGNILERFSAQQFPDLHSELNLSSLELGDSALYFCASSVDQGASGYTFGSGTRLTVV.

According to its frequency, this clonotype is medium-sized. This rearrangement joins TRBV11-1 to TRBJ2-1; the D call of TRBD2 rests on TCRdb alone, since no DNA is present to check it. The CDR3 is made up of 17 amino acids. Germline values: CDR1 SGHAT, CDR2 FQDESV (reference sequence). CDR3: CASSPLLAGGLLNEQFF. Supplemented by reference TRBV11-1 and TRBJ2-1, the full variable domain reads EAEVAQSPRYKITEKSQAVAFWCDPISGHATLYWYRQILGQGPELLVQFQDESVVDDSQLPKDRFSAERLKGVDSTLKIQPAELGDSAMYLCASSPLLAGGLLNEQFFGPGTRLTVL.

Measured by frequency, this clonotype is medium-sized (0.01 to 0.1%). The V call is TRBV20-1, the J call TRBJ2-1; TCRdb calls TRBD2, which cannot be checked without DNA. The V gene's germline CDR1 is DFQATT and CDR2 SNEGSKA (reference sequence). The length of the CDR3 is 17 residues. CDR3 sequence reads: CSAQQSLQAGGDNEQFF.

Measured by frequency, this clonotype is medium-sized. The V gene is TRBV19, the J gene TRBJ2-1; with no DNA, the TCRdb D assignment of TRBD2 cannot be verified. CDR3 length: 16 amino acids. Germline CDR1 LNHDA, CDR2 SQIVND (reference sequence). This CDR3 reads CASSIVRAGGRYEQFF.

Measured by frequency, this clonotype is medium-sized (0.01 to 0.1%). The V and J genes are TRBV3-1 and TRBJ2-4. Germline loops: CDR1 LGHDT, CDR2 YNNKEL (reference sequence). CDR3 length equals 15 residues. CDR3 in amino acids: CASSRRTSEKNIQYF.

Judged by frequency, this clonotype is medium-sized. CDR3 in amino acids: CASSSRGANTEAFF. J is TRBJ1-1 and V is TRBV5-1; TCRdb gives TRBD1 as the D gene, but with no DNA this cannot be confirmed. The V gene's germline CDR1 is SGHRS and CDR2 YFSETQ. The CDR3 contains 14 residues.

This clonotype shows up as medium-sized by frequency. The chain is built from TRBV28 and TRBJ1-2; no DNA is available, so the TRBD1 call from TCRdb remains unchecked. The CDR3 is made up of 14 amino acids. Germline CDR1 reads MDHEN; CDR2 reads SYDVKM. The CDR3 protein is CASRSQGASYGYTF.

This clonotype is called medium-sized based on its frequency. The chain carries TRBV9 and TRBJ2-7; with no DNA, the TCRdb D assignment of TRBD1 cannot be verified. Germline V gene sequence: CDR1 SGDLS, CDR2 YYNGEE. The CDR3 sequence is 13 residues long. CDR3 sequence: CASSVGGRYEQYF.

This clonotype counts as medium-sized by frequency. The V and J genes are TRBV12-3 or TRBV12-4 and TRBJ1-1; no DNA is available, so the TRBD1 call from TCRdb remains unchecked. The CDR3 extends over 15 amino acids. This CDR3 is CASSPRTGRNTEAFF.

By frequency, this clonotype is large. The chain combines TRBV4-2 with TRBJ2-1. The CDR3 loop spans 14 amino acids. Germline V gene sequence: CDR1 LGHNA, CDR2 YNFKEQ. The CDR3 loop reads CASSQTGSYNEQFF.

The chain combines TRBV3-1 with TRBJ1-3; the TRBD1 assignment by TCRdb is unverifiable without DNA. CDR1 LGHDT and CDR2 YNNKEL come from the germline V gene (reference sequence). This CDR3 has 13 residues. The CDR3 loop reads CASSHYRGNTIYF.

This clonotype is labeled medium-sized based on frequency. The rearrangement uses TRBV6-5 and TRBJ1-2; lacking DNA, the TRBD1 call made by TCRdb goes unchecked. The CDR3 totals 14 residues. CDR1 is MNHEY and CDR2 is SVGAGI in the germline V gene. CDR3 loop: CASSYTGTSGGYTF.

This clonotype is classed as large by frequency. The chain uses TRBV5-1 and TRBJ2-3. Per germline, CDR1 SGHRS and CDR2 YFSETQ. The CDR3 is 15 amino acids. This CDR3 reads CASSLDGELTDTQYF.

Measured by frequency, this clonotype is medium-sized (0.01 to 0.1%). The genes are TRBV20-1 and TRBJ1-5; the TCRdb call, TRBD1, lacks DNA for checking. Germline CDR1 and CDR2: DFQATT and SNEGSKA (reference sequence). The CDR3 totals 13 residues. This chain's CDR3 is CSASRGVVQPQHF.

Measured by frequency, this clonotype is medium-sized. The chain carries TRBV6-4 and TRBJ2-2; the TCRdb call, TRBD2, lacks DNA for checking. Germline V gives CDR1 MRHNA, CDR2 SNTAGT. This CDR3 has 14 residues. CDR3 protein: CASSMWSGERELFF.

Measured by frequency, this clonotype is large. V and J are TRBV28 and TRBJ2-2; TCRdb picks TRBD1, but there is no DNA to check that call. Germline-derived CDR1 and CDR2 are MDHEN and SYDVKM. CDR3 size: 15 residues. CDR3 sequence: CASSLGDRATGELFF.

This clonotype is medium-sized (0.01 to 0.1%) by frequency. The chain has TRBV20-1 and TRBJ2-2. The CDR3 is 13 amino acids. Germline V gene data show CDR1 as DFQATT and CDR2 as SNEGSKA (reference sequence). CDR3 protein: CSALDTNTGELFF.

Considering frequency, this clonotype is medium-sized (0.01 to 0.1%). CDR3: CASNLSGTVNSPLHF. V gene TRBV28 combines with J gene TRBJ1-6; TCRdb gives TRBD1 as the D gene, but with no DNA this cannot be confirmed. CDR3 length: 15 residues. Germline V gene data show CDR1 as MDHEN and CDR2 as SYDVKM.